These 3 T cell receptor beta chains were sequenced from one sample in a study of naive and memory T cell subsets. Whole blood, 2.5 ml, came from adult healthy volunteers. Reverse transcription of blood and skin TCR RNA was primed at alpha and beta constant regions. TCRdb passed the 5' RACE reads through MiXCR, listing each CDR3 protein once. The sample lists about 26,000 distinct CDR3 sequences, approximately 22% occurring once. The receptors derive from a female donor in good health.

In this sample, this clonotype turned up a few times. The CDR3 protein is CSAGTGVNTEAFF. The CDR3 region has the DNA TGCAGTGCTGGGACAGGGGTGAACACTGAAGCTTTCTTT. The chain has TRBV20-1 and TRBJ1-1, with 10 bases that match TRBD1. This CDR3 region has 13 residues. The V gene end was trimmed by 5 bases and the J gene end by 0 bases; junction bases not matched to a gene: 0. Germline CDR1 reads DFQATT; CDR2 reads SNEGSKA (reference sequence).

The CDR3 spells CSAPRTGTVNGYTF. The CDR3 coding sequence is TGCAGTGCTCCCCGGACAGGCACGGTTAATGGCTACACCTTC. V is TRBV20-1 and J is TRBJ1-2, with 7 positions matching TRBD1. The germline V gene has CDR1 DFQATT and CDR2 SNEGSKA (reference sequence). The CDR3 runs 14 residues. V dropped 5 bases and J dropped 6; count of bases not matched to a gene: 12.

This clonotype was counted ten times or more. The chain joins TRBV5-4 to TRBJ1-2, with D unresolved. Germline CDR1 reads SGHNT; CDR2 reads YYREEE (reference sequence). The CDR3 covers 14 residues. Trimming removed 2 bases at V and 6 bases at J, with 14 bases between. CDR3 coding DNA: TGTGCCAGCAGCTTCTTACAGCCGCCGGATGGCTACACCTTC. Translated, it gives CASSFLQPPDGYTF.